The 32 T cell receptor beta chains reported below all come from one sample, sequenced in a study of T-cell memory formation after mild COVID-19. TCRdb ran MiXCR on the 5' RACE reads and lists one entry per CDR3 protein. Among about 250,000 distinct CDR3 sequences, just over 15% were seen once, and the ten largest hold over 2%. The sample was PBMCs or a T cell subset sorted from them (not recorded which). These receptors all come from an adult woman who had mild COVID-19 (a few samples of this study predate the infection). Cell type and time point are not known.

This clonotype appeared a few times. The J gene is TRBJ2-1, the V gene TRBV3-1, with D perhaps matching TRBD1 (6 bases). From germline, CDR1 is LGHDT and CDR2 YNNKEL (reference sequence). This CDR3 is built from 12 residues. V gave up 4 bases and J gave up 11 bases, with 12 bases separating them. DNA for the CDR3: TGTGCCAGCAGCCCTAGACAGGATCAGCAGTTCTTC. This encodes CASSPRQDQQFF.

The chain is built from TRBV4-1 and TRBJ2-1; D is uncertain. This CDR3 spans 12 amino acids. The ends were cut back, 0 bases at V and 10 bases at J, with 7 bases in the middle. Germline-derived CDR1 and CDR2 are MGHRA and YSYEKL. CDR3 amino acids: CASSQDPIEQFF. The DNA for the CDR3 is TGCGCCAGCAGCCAAGATCCTATAGAGCAGTTCTTC.

The chain is built from TRBV7-3 and TRBJ2-3; D unresolved. Germline V gene lookup returns CDR1 SGHTA and CDR2 FQGTGA. The CDR3 has 14 residues. V shed 2 bases and J shed 0 bases, with 6 bases lying between them. CDR3 loop: CASSLFPSTDTQYF. The CDR3 region has the DNA TGTGCCAGCAGCTTATTCCCCAGCACAGATACGCAGTATTTT.

This clonotype was detected a few times. The chain is built from TRBV24-1 and TRBJ2-1; 7 bases are shared with TRBD2. CDR1 and CDR2 (germline): KGHDR, SFDVKD. The CDR3 consists of 14 residues. V was clipped by 9 bases and J by 3 bases; unmatched bases: 7. The CDR3: CATGRREFYNEQFF. The DNA for the CDR3 is TGTGCCACCGGTCGGCGGGAGTTCTACAATGAGCAGTTCTTC.

This clonotype was recorded at least ten times. V usage is TRBV7-3 and J usage is TRBJ2-1; D remains ambiguous. V lost 5 bases, J lost 4 bases, and 9 bases lay in between. Germline CDR1 and CDR2: SGHTA and FQGTGA. The CDR3 loop spans 13 amino acids. CDR3 bases: TGTGCCAGCAGCCCCGGCTCATACAATGAGCAGTTCTTC. Translation gives CASSPGSYNEQFF.

The table lists this clonotype with many counts. V gene TRBV3-1 combines with J gene TRBJ2-7, with 8 bases lining up with TRBD2. The J segment lost 7 bases and the V segment lost 3 bases, leaving 8 bases of the junction unmatched. Germline CDR1 is LGHDT and CDR2 is YNNKEL (reference sequence). The CDR3 runs 14 residues. The CDR3 DNA follows: TGTGCCAGCAGCCAGAGAGCGGGAGCGGAGGAGCAGTACTTC. Translated, it gives CASSQRAGAEEQYF.

This clonotype was seen more than once but under ten times. The V gene is TRBV5-6, the J gene TRBJ1-1; D uncertain. Germline loops: CDR1 SGHDT, CDR2 YYEEEE. V was cut by 2 bases and J by 6 bases, with 5 bases left in between. CDR3 size: 11 residues. CDR3 DNA: TGTGCCAGCAGCTTTTACTCTGAAGCTTTCTTT. Its protein product is CASSFYSEAFF.

The table lists this clonotype with a few counts. The chain has TRBV29-1 and TRBJ1-1; no firm D call. Deletions cut 4 bases from V and 0 bases from J, with 12 bases between. This CDR3 is 14 amino acids long. CDR1 SQVTM and CDR2 ANQGSEA come from the germline V gene. For the CDR3, the DNA is TGCAGCGTTGTCATTTTTCCTATGAACACTGAAGCTTTCTTT. Translating gives CSVVIFPMNTEAFF.

This clonotype has just a few counts. Here the CDR3 DNA reads TGTGCCATCGGGGAGGAGACCCAGTACTTC. It codes for CAIGEETQYF. The chain links TRBV10-3 to TRBJ2-5; TRBD2 might be the D (5 bases). Between the trimmed V and J ends, which lost 8 bases and 5 bases, there was a span of 6 bases. This CDR3 comprises 10 residues. The germline V gene encodes CDR1 ENHRY and CDR2 SYGVKD.

This rearrangement joins TRBV24-1 to TRBJ2-7; 10 bases align to TRBD1. Germline V gives CDR1 KGHDR, CDR2 SFDVKD. Trimming cost V 0 bases and J 5 bases; bases outside gene matches: 3. The CDR3 is made up of 15 amino acids. The CDR3 region has the DNA TGTGCCACCAGTGATTTGCGACAGGGGGCCGACGAGCAGTACTTC. It yields the protein CATSDLRQGADEQYF.

This rearrangement joins TRBV30 to TRBJ2-1; 10 nucleotides match TRBD1. Losses at the gene ends were 1 base for V and 6 bases for J; bases not matched to a gene: 6. This CDR3 spans 15 amino acids. CDR1 and CDR2 (germline): GTSNPN, SVGIG (reference sequence). The CDR3 DNA reads as TGTGCCTGGAGTGCGACCGGGACAGGGGCCAATGAGCAGTTCTTC. It encodes CAWSATGTGANEQFF. Full variable domain (remainder filled in from reference TRBV30 and TRBJ2-1): SQTIHQWPATLVQPVGSPLSLECTVEGTSNPNLYWYRQAAGRGLQLLFYSVGIGQISSEVPQNLSASRPQDRQFILSSKKLLLSDSGFYLCAWSATGTGANEQFFGPGTRLTVL.

This clonotype was observed a handful of times. The gene calls are TRBV5-4 and TRBJ2-1; D gene uncertain. The CDR3 contains 14 residues. In germline, CDR1 is SGHNT, CDR2 YYREEE (reference sequence). V lost 5 bases, J lost 3 bases, and 12 bases lay in between. In nucleotides, the CDR3 is TGTGCCAGCAGGGGAAGGGAAGACTACAATGAGCAGTTCTTC. It yields the protein CASRGREDYNEQFF.

This rearrangement joins TRBV2 to TRBJ1-1; weak D call: TRBD1 (5 bases). The CDR3 length is 13 residues. Trimming pared 7 bases from V and 1 base from J, leaving 10 bases between. The germline V gene has CDR1 SNHLY and CDR2 FYNNEI. The CDR3 bases are TGTGCCAGCAACCCCGACAGGAACACTGAAGCTTTCTTT. Its translation: CASNPDRNTEAFF. Looking up the rest from reference TRBV2 and TRBJ1-1 gives the full variable domain: EPEVTQTPSHQVTQMGQEVILRCVPISNHLYFYWYRQILGQKVEFLVSFYNNEISEKSEIFDDQFSVERPDGSNFTLKIRSTKLEDSAMYFCASNPDRNTEAFFGQGTRLTVV.

This clonotype was detected only a few times. The gene calls are TRBV5-1 and TRBJ2-1; 8 bases are a match to TRBD2. The CDR3 is 16 amino acids. V lost 4 bases, J lost 0 bases, and 6 bases stayed unmatched. Germline CDR1 reads SGHRS; CDR2 reads YFSETQ. CDR3 sequence (DNA): TGCGCCAGCAGCCCAGTAGCGGGGAGCTCCTACAATGAGCAGTTCTTC. Translated, it gives CASSPVAGSSYNEQFF.

J is TRBJ2-1 and V is TRBV29-1, with D possibly being TRBD1 or TRBD2 (5 bases each). Trimming took 4 bases from V and 0 from J, leaving 16 bases between them. Germline V gene lookup returns CDR1 SQVTM and CDR2 ANQGSEA. The CDR3 runs to 16 residues. This chain's CDR3 is CSVGVGPRSSYNEQFF. DNA for the CDR3: TGCAGCGTTGGGGTGGGACCACGGAGCTCCTACAATGAGCAGTTCTTC.

A few counts support this clonotype. The chain carries TRBV5-1 and TRBJ2-3, with 8 bases that match TRBD1. The ends lost 2 bases at V and 5 bases at J; junction bases unmatched: 4. This CDR3 has 14 amino acids. Germline V gene data show CDR1 as SGHRS and CDR2 as YFSETQ. The CDR3 loop reads CASSLQGGRDTQYF. CDR3 DNA sequence: TGCGCCAGCAGCTTACAGGGGGGACGAGATACGCAGTATTTT.

This clonotype was seen at least ten times. The chain employs TRBV3-1 and TRBJ2-6; either TRBD1 or TRBD2 may supply D (6 bases each). The CDR3 has 17 residues. Germline V gives CDR1 LGHDT, CDR2 YNNKEL (reference sequence). V was cut by 5 bases and J by 1 base, with 15 bases left in between. Here the CDR3 reads CASSDLGGPSGANVLTF. Here the CDR3 DNA reads TGTGCCAGCAGCGACCTAGGGGGGCCTTCTGGGGCCAACGTCCTGACTTTC.

In nucleotides, the CDR3 is TGTGCCAGCTCAACCCGGGACAGGGATGGCTACACCTTC. This sequence encodes CASSTRDRDGYTF. This chain connects TRBV18 to TRBJ1-2; 9 positions match TRBD1. The CDR3 sequence is 13 residues long. The germline V gene encodes CDR1 KGHSH and CDR2 LQKENI. J was trimmed by 6 bases and V by 5 bases; bases with no gene match: 4.

This clonotype has only a few counts. V is TRBV20-1 and J is TRBJ2-3; possible D gene TRBD2, 5 bases. The germline V and J ends were trimmed by 5 bases and 0 bases, with 24 bases remaining between them. The length of the CDR3 is 18 residues. The germline V gene has CDR1 DFQATT and CDR2 SNEGSKA (reference sequence). DNA for the CDR3: TGCAGTGCTTTAGGGTATAGGCGGGCCCGCCTTAGCACAGATACGCAGTATTTT. It encodes CSALGYRRARLSTDTQYF.

This clonotype turned up a few times. The chain links TRBV20-1 to TRBJ1-3; TRBD1 might be the D (5 bases). CDR1 is DFQATT, CDR2 SNEGSKA, per germline (reference sequence). The V and J ends lost 3 bases and 4 bases respectively, with 16 bases between them. There are 15 residues in the CDR3. CDR3 in amino acids: CSASLHSTAGNTIYF. In nucleotides, the CDR3 is TGCAGTGCTAGTCTCCACTCGACAGCGGGAAACACCATATATTTT.

There are a few counts of this clonotype. The chain has TRBV4-2 and TRBJ2-7, with 7 bases matching TRBD1. Unmatched junction bases numbered 6, after V lost 1 base and J lost 3 bases. In germline, CDR1 is LGHNA, CDR2 YNFKEQ. The CDR3 loop spans 15 amino acids. CDR3 in amino acids: CASSQGTGLYYEQYF. CDR3 bases: TGTGCCAGCAGCCAAGGGACAGGACTTTACTACGAGCAGTACTTC.

This clonotype showed up just a few times. As DNA, the CDR3 is TGTGCTAGCGGGACTAGCGGTGACAATGAGCAGTTCTTC. This encodes CASGTSGDNEQFF. The rearrangement uses TRBV12-5 and TRBJ2-1; TRBD2 agrees at 11 bases. After removal of 9 bases from V and 5 bases from J, the junction contained 3 bases not matched to a gene. The CDR3 loop spans 13 amino acids. Per the germline V gene, CDR1 is LGHNT and CDR2 is FRNRAP.

This clonotype was counted a few times. The V gene is TRBV12-3 or TRBV12-4, the J gene TRBJ2-6; D is tentatively TRBD1 or TRBD2 (6 bases each). The CDR3 is 18 residues long. Trimming cost V 6 bases and J 2 bases, with 20 bases left between them. In nucleotides, the CDR3 is TGTGCCAGCAGGCCTGCTCGGGGGCTTTTTACTGGGGCCAACGTCCTGACTTTC. This encodes CASRPARGLFTGANVLTF.

The chain uses TRBV5-1 and TRBJ2-5; D is unresolved. The ends were cut back, 4 bases at V and 2 bases at J, with 6 bases in the middle. Germline V gives CDR1 SGHRS, CDR2 YFSETQ. This CDR3 is built from 12 residues. The CDR3 spells CASSARQETQYF. CDR3 bases: TGCGCCAGCAGCGCCCGTCAAGAGACCCAGTACTTC.

This sequence joins TRBV29-1 and TRBJ2-2, with D unclear. Germline V gene sequence: CDR1 SQVTM, CDR2 ANQGSEA. CDR3 length: 13 residues. The ends were cut back, 3 bases at V and 4 bases at J, with 9 bases in the middle. The CDR3 reads CSVDGLGTGELFF. As DNA, the CDR3 is TGCAGCGTTGACGGCCTAGGCACCGGGGAGCTGTTTTTT.

Ten or more counts support this clonotype. J is TRBJ2-3 and V is TRBV7-9, with TRBD2 matching 8 bases. Germline V CDR1 and CDR2: SEHNR, FQNEAQ (reference sequence). Germline trimming cut 2 bases from V and 4 bases from J; bases unmatched to any gene: 2. The CDR3 spans 14 residues. CDR3: CASSLTGGADTQYF. CDR3 nucleotides: TGTGCCAGCAGCTTAACGGGGGGGGCAGATACGCAGTATTTT.

This clonotype was observed a single time. V gene TRBV6-2 or TRBV6-3 combines with J gene TRBJ2-2; perhaps TRBD1 as D (5 bases). This CDR3 is 16 amino acids long. The V end lost 5 bases, the J end lost 3 bases, and 16 bases lay between the germline ends. Germline V gene sequence: CDR1 MNHEY, CDR2 SVGEGT. DNA for the CDR3: TGTGCCAGCAGTCGAAACAGGCCGCTCGACACCGGGGAGCTGTTTTTT. Translating it yields CASSRNRPLDTGELFF.

A few counts support this clonotype. V is TRBV7-2 and J is TRBJ2-3; 8 nucleotides agree with TRBD2. V dropped 5 bases and J dropped 7; count of bases not matched to a gene: 11. The germline gives CDR1 SGHTA, CDR2 FQGNSA. The CDR3 is 15 residues long. The CDR3: CASSPVGGGQYTQYF. The CDR3 coding sequence is TGTGCCAGCAGCCCTGTTGGCGGGGGGCAATATACGCAGTATTTT.

This clonotype occurred a few times. The rearrangement uses TRBV29-1 and TRBJ1-1; TRBD1 matches at 10 bases. Germline CDR1 is SQVTM and CDR2 is ANQGSEA. The CDR3 is 13 amino acids. V lost 7 bases to trimming and J lost 2 bases; unmatched junction nucleotides: 4. The CDR3 region has the DNA TGCAGCGGCAGGGACAGGGGTAACACTGAAGCTTTCTTT. Protein sequence: CSGRDRGNTEAFF.

This clonotype has only one observation. The chain joins TRBV3-1 to TRBJ1-1; D might be TRBD1 (6 bases). Looked up from germline, CDR1 is LGHDT and CDR2 is YNNKEL (reference sequence). This CDR3 is 15 amino acids long. V was shortened by 0 bases and J by 5 bases, with 13 bases between the two germline ends. The CDR3: CASSQETGMGTEAFF. As DNA, the CDR3 is TGTGCCAGCAGCCAAGAGACAGGCATGGGGACTGAAGCTTTCTTT.

Many counts were recorded for this clonotype. CDR3: CASSEGYEQYF. Written as DNA, the CDR3 is TGTGCCAGCAGTGAGGGCTACGAGCAGTACTTC. The chain joins TRBV2 to TRBJ2-7; D uncertain. The V and J ends lost 3 bases and 3 bases respectively, with 3 bases between them. The V gene's germline CDR1 is SNHLY and CDR2 FYNNEI. The CDR3 is made up of 11 amino acids.

The rearrangement joins TRBV11-1 to TRBJ2-1, with 8 bases lining up with TRBD1. V dropped 4 bases and J dropped 0; count of bases not matched to a gene: 2. The CDR3 runs 15 residues. Germline CDR1 reads SGHAT; CDR2 reads FQDESV (reference sequence). The CDR3: CASSWTGSSYNEQFF. The CDR3 DNA is TGTGCCAGCAGCTGGACAGGGAGCTCCTACAATGAGCAGTTCTTC.